These 6 T cell receptor beta chains came from one sample sequenced in a study of blood T cells in healthy people across ages. It was with a sample-barcoded 5' primer and a J-beta primer mix that a second PCR of roughly 6 to 12 cycles was run. Via MiXCR, TCRdb re-called the 5' RACE reads, giving one row per CDR3 protein. The sample has about 1.1 million distinct CDR3 sequences; around two fifths are singletons. Source material: blood. Source of these receptors: a man aged 18 to 29 in good health.

This clonotype has just a few counts. The V call is TRBV5-1, the J call TRBJ2-5; D is uncertain. The germline V gene has CDR1 SGHRS and CDR2 YFSETQ. Trimming stripped 4 bases from V and 2 bases from J, with 18 bases between. There are 16 residues in the CDR3. Here the CDR3 reads CASSDQPSATQETQYF. As DNA, the CDR3 is TGCGCCAGCAGCGACCAGCCCAGCGCAACACAAGAGACCCAGTACTTC.

The DNA for the CDR3 is TGTGCCAGCAGTTACTCGAGGTCTAGCGGGGGGGATGAGCAGTTCTTC. Translated, it gives CASSYSRSSGGDEQFF. The chain is built from TRBV6-5 and TRBJ2-1; 12 positions match TRBD2. The V gene end was trimmed by 0 bases and the J gene end by 8 bases; junction bases not matched to a gene: 5. The CDR3 runs 16 residues. Germline V gene lookup returns CDR1 MNHEY and CDR2 SVGAGI.

The chain couples TRBV11-2 to TRBJ2-4; weak D call: TRBD2 (5 bases). CDR1 is SGHAT, CDR2 FQNNGV, per germline. The CDR3 totals 15 residues. V lost 0 bases and J 8 bases, leaving 14 bases between the germline ends. In DNA form, the CDR3 reads TGTGCCAGCAGCTTAGAGACGGGGAGATCGGACATTCAGTACTTC. It specifies CASSLETGRSDIQYF.

In regard to this clonotype: At one end the junction does not follow the germline gene, possibly because of a read error. V usage is TRBV12-3 or TRBV12-4 and J usage is TRBJ2-7; D is uncertain. The CDR3 sequence is 13 residues long. The CDR3 protein is CTSMIGGSYEQYF. DNA for the CDR3: TGTACCAGCATGATTGGCGGCTCCTACGAGCAGTACTTC.

There are a few counts of this clonotype. This chain links TRBV6-2 or TRBV6-3 with TRBJ1-1, with D possibly matching TRBD1 (5 bases). The CDR3 contains 16 residues. Germline lookup yields CDR1 MNHEY and CDR2 SVGEGT. With 2 bases removed from V and 0 bases from J, the gap between germline ends came to 13 bases. The CDR3 DNA is TGTGCCAGCAGTTACCCGACAGTAAAACTGAACACTGAAGCTTTCTTT. Translated: CASSYPTVKLNTEAFF.

This chain links TRBV20-1 with TRBJ2-3; 7 positions match TRBD2. In germline, CDR1 is DFQATT, CDR2 SNEGSKA (reference sequence). The CDR3 sequence is 16 residues long. The V and J ends lost 2 bases and 1 base, in that order; junction bases with no gene match: 9. The DNA of the CDR3 is TGCAGTGCTAGACCTGGCGGGGGACTCCGCACAGATACGCAGTATTTT. Its protein product is CSARPGGGLRTDTQYF.